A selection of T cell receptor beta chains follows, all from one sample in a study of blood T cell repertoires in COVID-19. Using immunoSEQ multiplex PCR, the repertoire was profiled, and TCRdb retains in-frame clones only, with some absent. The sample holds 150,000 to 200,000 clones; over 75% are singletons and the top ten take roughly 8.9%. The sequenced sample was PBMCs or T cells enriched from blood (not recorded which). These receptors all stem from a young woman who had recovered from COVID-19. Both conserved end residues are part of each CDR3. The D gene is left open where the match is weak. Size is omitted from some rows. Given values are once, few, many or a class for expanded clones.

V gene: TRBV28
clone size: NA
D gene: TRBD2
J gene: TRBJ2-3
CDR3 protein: CASSYGPAGATDTQYF
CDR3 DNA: TGTGCCAGCAGTTACGGGCCAGCGGGGGCCACAGATACGCAGTATTTT

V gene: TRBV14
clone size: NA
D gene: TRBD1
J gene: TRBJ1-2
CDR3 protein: CASSQGYRGFYGYTF
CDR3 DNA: TGTGCCAGCAGCCAAGGTTACAGGGGGTTCTATGGCTACACCTTC

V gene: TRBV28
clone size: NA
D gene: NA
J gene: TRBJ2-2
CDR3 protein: CASTPGGANTGELFF
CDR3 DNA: TGTGCCAGCACCCCGGGGGGCGCGAACACCGGGGAGCTGTTTTTT

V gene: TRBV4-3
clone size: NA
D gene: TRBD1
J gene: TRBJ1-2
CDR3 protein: CASSRDAGGYGYTF
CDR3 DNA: TGCGCCAGCAGCCGCGATGCAGGGGGCTATGGCTACACCTTC

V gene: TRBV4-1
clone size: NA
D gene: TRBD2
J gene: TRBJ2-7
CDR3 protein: CASSQGALAGGREQYF
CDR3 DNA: TGCGCCAGCAGCCAAGGGGCACTAGCGGGAGGGAGGGAGCAGTACTTC

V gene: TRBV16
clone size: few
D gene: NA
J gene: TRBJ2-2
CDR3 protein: CASSQSRTRTGELFF
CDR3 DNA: TGTGCCAGCAGCCAATCGAGGACAAGGACCGGGGAGCTGTTTTTT

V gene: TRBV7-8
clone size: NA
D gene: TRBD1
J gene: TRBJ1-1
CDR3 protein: CASSARDRSHTAFF
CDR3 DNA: TGTGCCAGCAGCGCCCGGGACAGGAGTCATACAGCTTTCTTT

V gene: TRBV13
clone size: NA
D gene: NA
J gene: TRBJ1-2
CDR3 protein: CASSPSINYGYTF
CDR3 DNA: TGTGCCAGCAGCCCATCCATTAACTATGGCTACACCTTC

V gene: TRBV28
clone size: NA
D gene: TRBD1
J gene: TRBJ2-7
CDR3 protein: CASSPRGTGTYEQYF
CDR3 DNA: TGTGCCAGCAGTCCCCGGGGGACAGGGACCTACGAGCAGTACTTC

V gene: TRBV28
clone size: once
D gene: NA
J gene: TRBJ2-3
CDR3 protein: CASSLTDTQYF
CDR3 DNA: TGTGCCAGCAGCTTGACAGATACGCAGTATTTT

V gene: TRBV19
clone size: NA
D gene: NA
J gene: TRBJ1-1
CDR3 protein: CASSAIVNTEAFF
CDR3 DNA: TGTGCCAGTAGTGCTATAGTTAACACTGAAGCTTTCTTT

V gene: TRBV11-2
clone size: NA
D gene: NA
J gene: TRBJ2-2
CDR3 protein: CASSSHLAPSNTGELFF
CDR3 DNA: TGTGCCAGCAGCTCCCACCTTGCGCCCTCAAACACCGGGGAGCTGTTTTTT

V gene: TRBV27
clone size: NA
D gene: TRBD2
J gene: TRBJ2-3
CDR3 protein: CASGRLAGGPATDTQYF
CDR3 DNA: TGTGCCAGCGGGAGACTAGCGGGGGGACCAGCCACAGATACGCAGTATTTT

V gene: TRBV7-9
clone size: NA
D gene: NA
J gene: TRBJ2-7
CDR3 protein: CASSLPKGAPYEQYF
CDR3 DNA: TGTGCCAGCAGCCTCCCCAAAGGGGCCCCCTACGAGCAGTACTTC